This entry lists 2 T cell receptor beta chains sequenced from one sample in a study of Ad26.COV2.S vaccination and SARS-CoV-2 variants. Treatment reported: roughly 20 received Ad26.COV2.S at low or high dose, single or two shots; about five received placebo; per-sample allocation not given. Following the first vaccine or placebo injection, samples were taken on day 63. Here immunoSEQ multiplex PCR was the method, and the copy in TCRdb shows in-frame clones only, minus some. The sample carries 200,000 to 300,000 clones, roughly 89% recorded once. The source was peripheral blood, collected in a trial of Ad26.COV2.S vaccine versus placebo. These receptors were collected from a person between 18 and 65 years old who received the Ad26.COV2.S COVID-19 vaccine or a placebo.

This clone was counted once. This chain joins TRBV10-3 and TRBJ2-5; D ambiguous. V was clipped by 4 bases and J by 4 bases, with 7 bases between them. The CDR3 has 12 residues. CDR1 and CDR2 from the germline V gene are ENHRY and SYGVKD. Here the CDR3 reads CAISGQGETQYF. The CDR3 nucleotides read TGTGCCATCAGTGGGCAAGGAGAGACCCAGTACTTC.

The CDR3 region is CASSLAGGLYEQYF. CDR3 in DNA: TGTGCCAGCAGTCTAGCGGGGGGGCTGTACGAGCAGTACTTC. The chain is built from TRBV6-6 and TRBJ2-7; 12 bases are a match to TRBD2. CDR3 size: 14 residues. J lost 4 bases, V lost 5 bases, and 3 bases had no gene match. Germline loops: CDR1 MNHNY, CDR2 SVGAGI (reference sequence).